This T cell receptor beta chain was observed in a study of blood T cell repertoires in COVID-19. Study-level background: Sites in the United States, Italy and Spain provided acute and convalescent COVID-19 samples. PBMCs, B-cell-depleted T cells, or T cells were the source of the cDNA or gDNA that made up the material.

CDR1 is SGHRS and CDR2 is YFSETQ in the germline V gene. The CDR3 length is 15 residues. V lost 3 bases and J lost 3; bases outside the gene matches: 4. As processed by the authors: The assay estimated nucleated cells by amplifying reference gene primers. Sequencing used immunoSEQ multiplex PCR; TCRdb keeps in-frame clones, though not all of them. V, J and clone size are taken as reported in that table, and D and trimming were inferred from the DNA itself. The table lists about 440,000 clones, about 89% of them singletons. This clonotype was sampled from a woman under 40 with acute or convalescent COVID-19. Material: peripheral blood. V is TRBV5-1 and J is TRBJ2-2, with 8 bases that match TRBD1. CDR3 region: CASSSRGLDTGELFF. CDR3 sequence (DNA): TGCGCCAGCAGCTCCAGGGGGCTGGACACCGGGGAGCTGTTTTTT.